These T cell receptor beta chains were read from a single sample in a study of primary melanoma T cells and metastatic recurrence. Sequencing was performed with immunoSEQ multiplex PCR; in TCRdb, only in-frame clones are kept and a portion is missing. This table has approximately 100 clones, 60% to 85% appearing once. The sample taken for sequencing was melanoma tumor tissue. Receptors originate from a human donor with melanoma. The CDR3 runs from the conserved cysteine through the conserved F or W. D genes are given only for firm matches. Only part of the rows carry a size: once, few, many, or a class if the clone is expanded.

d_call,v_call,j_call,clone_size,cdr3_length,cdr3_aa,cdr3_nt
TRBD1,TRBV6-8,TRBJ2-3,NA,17,CASSDTTRDRGTDTQYF,TGTGCCAGCAGTGACACAACCCGGGACAGGGGCACAGATACGCAGTATTTT
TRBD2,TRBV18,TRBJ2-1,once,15,CASSPRTSGDNEQFF,TGTGCCAGCTCACCTCGGACTAGCGGAGACAATGAGCAGTTCTTC
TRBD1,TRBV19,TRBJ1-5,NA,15,CASSIPRGTSQPQHF,TGTGCCAGTAGTATCCCCAGGGGGACAAGTCAGCCCCAGCATTTT
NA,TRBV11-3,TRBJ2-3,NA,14,CASSTGGSTDTQYF,TGTGCCAGCAGCACCGGGGGAAGCACAGATACGCAGTATTTT
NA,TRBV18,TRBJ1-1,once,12,CASSPENTEAFF,TGTGCCAGCTCACCTGAGAACACTGAAGCTTTCTTT
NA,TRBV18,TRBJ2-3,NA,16,CASSPRWGTSTDTQYF,TGTGCCAGCTCACCACGATGGGGGACTAGCACAGATACGCAGTATTTT
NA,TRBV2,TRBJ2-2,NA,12,CASSPYTGELFF,TGTGCCAGCAGCCCCTACACCGGGGAGCTGTTTTTT
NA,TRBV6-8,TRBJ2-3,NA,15,CASSYSAISTDTQYF,TGTGCCAGCAGTTACTCGGCCATCAGTACAGATACGCAGTATTTT
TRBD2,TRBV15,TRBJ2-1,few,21,CATSRDPAWPTGTSGHNEQFF,TGTGCCACCAGCAGAGATCCGGCTTGGCCGACCGGGACTAGCGGACACAATGAGCAGTTCTTC
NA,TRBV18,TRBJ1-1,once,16,CASSRGAKSMNTEAFF,TGTGCCAGCTCACGCGGGGCAAAATCCATGAACACTGAAGCTTTCTTT
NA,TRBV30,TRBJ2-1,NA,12,CAWSTSGNEQFF,TGTGCCTGGAGTACGAGCGGGAATGAGCAGTTCTTC
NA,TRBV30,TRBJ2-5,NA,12,CAWSGSQETQYF,TGTGCCTGGAGTGGTTCCCAAGAGACCCAGTACTTC